Listed below are T cell receptor beta chains from one sample, sequenced in a study of a mutant IDH1 vaccine in newly diagnosed glioma. These receptors have no known antigen. Some clones are missing from TCRdb's copy, which holds only in-frame ones; the method was immunoSEQ multiplex PCR. The table shows 20,000 to 25,000 clones, with roughly three quarters occurring only once. The sequencing here drew on peripheral blood mononuclear cells (PBMCs), taken from a glioma patient whose treatment included an IDH1 peptide vaccine. All receptors derive from a man younger than 30 with glioma. Some clones in this sample may be carry-over from other donors' samples. The CDR3 runs from the conserved cysteine through the conserved F or W. The order of the fields is D gene, V gene, J gene, clone size, CDR3 DNA, CDR3 protein. The D gene is left open where the match is weak. Size is stated for part of the rows, as once, few or many counts, or as a class when the clone is expanded.

d_call: .; v_call: TRBV21-1; j_call: TRBJ1-1; clone_size: .; cdr3_nt: TGTGGGAGGCGGCTGAACACTGAAGCTTTCTTT; cdr3_aa: CGRRLNTEAFF
d_call: .; v_call: TRBV9; j_call: TRBJ2-5; clone_size: .; cdr3_nt: TGTGCCAGCAGCCCACAGACAGGTGAATGGGAGACCCAGTACTTC; cdr3_aa: CASSPQTGEWETQYF
d_call: .; v_call: TRBV29-1; j_call: TRBJ1-1; clone_size: few; cdr3_nt: TGCAGCGTTTCGGGGGGGCTGGACACTGAAGCTTTCTTT; cdr3_aa: CSVSGGLDTEAFF
d_call: .; v_call: TRBV6-5; j_call: TRBJ1-2; clone_size: .; cdr3_nt: TGTGCCAGCAGTTACTCGCCAGATGGTGGAGGCTACACCTTC; cdr3_aa: CASSYSPDGGGYTF
d_call: .; v_call: TRBV9; j_call: TRBJ1-2; clone_size: .; cdr3_nt: TGTGCCAGCAGCCCCATAACCTATGGCTACACCTTC; cdr3_aa: CASSPITYGYTF
d_call: .; v_call: TRBV20-1; j_call: TRBJ2-7; clone_size: .; cdr3_nt: TGCAGTGCTAGTTGGCCTAACGAGCAGTACTTC; cdr3_aa: CSASWPNEQYF
d_call: TRBD1; v_call: TRBV19; j_call: TRBJ2-1; clone_size: .; cdr3_nt: TGTGCCAGTAGTATAGGGCAGGGGGCGGTTGAGCAGTTCTTC; cdr3_aa: CASSIGQGAVEQFF
d_call: .; v_call: TRBV6-5; j_call: TRBJ1-1; clone_size: .; cdr3_nt: TGTGCCAGCAGGGCAGGGGTGGGAACTGAAGCTTTCTTT; cdr3_aa: CASRAGVGTEAFF
d_call: TRBD2; v_call: TRBV9; j_call: TRBJ2-7; clone_size: .; cdr3_nt: TGTGCCAGCAGCCCACCAATGGGCGCCTACTTGCGGGAGGAGCAGTACTTC; cdr3_aa: CASSPPMGAYLREEQYF
d_call: .; v_call: TRBV7-3; j_call: TRBJ2-6; clone_size: .; cdr3_nt: TGTGCCAGCAGCTTGGGCCCCTCTGGGGCCAACGTCCTGACTTTC; cdr3_aa: CASSLGPSGANVLTF
d_call: .; v_call: TRBV5-6; j_call: TRBJ2-7; clone_size: once; cdr3_nt: TGTGCCAGCAGCTTGCGGGGCAACTACGAGCAGTACTTC; cdr3_aa: CASSLRGNYEQYF
d_call: .; v_call: TRBV6-1; j_call: TRBJ1-3; clone_size: .; cdr3_nt: TGTGCCAGCAGTGCCGATCCCGGTAGCTCTGGAAACACCATATATTTT; cdr3_aa: CASSADPGSSGNTIYF
d_call: .; v_call: TRBV5-8; j_call: TRBJ1-2; clone_size: .; cdr3_nt: TGTGCCAGCCTAAATGCGGGTAAGGGCTACACCTTC; cdr3_aa: CASLNAGKGYTF
d_call: TRBD1; v_call: TRBV14; j_call: TRBJ1-2; clone_size: .; cdr3_nt: TGTGCCAGCAGCCAAGCCGCGGGTGGGACAGCTAACTATGGCTACACCTTC; cdr3_aa: CASSQAAGGTANYGYTF
d_call: .; v_call: TRBV5-8; j_call: TRBJ1-1; clone_size: .; cdr3_nt: TGTGCCAGCAGCTTCAACCTGTGGGGGAGCGGAGCTTTCTTT; cdr3_aa: CASSFNLWGSGAFF
d_call: .; v_call: TRBV5-1; j_call: TRBJ2-7; clone_size: .; cdr3_nt: TGCGCCAGCAGCTTGGTTGCAGGAGTCATCTACGAGCAGTACTTC; cdr3_aa: CASSLVAGVIYEQYF
d_call: TRBD1; v_call: TRBV7-8; j_call: TRBJ1-6; clone_size: .; cdr3_nt: TGTGCCAGCAGCTTACACCTGCCGGGACAGGGTAATTCACCCCTCCACTTT; cdr3_aa: CASSLHLPGQGNSPLHF
d_call: .; v_call: TRBV7-9; j_call: TRBJ1-2; clone_size: few; cdr3_nt: TGTGCCAGCAGCGCTCTGAACTATGGCTACACCTTC; cdr3_aa: CASSALNYGYTF
d_call: TRBD1; v_call: TRBV19; j_call: TRBJ1-1; clone_size: few; cdr3_nt: TGTGCCAGTAAAGGCAGGGGGCGAACTGAAGCTTTCTTT; cdr3_aa: CASKGRGRTEAFF
d_call: .; v_call: TRBV29-1; j_call: TRBJ1-1; clone_size: .; cdr3_nt: TGCAGCGTTGAAGACAGCCAGAACACTGAAGCTTTCTTT; cdr3_aa: CSVEDSQNTEAFF
d_call: TRBD1; v_call: TRBV4-3; j_call: TRBJ2-7; clone_size: .; cdr3_nt: TGCGCCAGCAGCCGTCACAGGGGGGTCTACGAGCAGTACTTC; cdr3_aa: CASSRHRGVYEQYF
d_call: .; v_call: TRBV6-5; j_call: TRBJ2-2; clone_size: .; cdr3_nt: TGTGCCAGCAGTTACAAGGCAGGGGGGAGCACCGGGGAGCTGTTTTTT; cdr3_aa: CASSYKAGGSTGELFF
d_call: .; v_call: TRBV19; j_call: TRBJ2-6; clone_size: .; cdr3_nt: TGTGCCAGTAGTTTAGGGTCCGGGGCCAACGTCCTGACTTTC; cdr3_aa: CASSLGSGANVLTF
d_call: .; v_call: TRBV27; j_call: TRBJ1-1; clone_size: .; cdr3_nt: TGTGCCAGCAGTTTATTGCGGCAGAGAAGTATTATGAACACTGAAGCTTTCTTT; cdr3_aa: CASSLLRQRSIMNTEAFF
d_call: .; v_call: TRBV5-1; j_call: TRBJ1-1; clone_size: few; cdr3_nt: TGCGCCAGCAGCTCACATTCTCCTGGTCCTCCGGGCACTGAAGCTTTCTTT; cdr3_aa: CASSSHSPGPPGTEAFF
d_call: .; v_call: TRBV29-1; j_call: TRBJ1-3; clone_size: .; cdr3_nt: TGCAGCGCCCTAGGACAGCCCTCTGGAAACACCATATATTTT; cdr3_aa: CSALGQPSGNTIYF
d_call: .; v_call: TRBV30; j_call: TRBJ1-6; clone_size: .; cdr3_nt: TGTGCCTGGAGTCGGGGGGCCCAAAATTCACCCCTCCACTTT; cdr3_aa: CAWSRGAQNSPLHF
d_call: .; v_call: TRBV27; j_call: TRBJ2-2; clone_size: .; cdr3_nt: TGTGCCAGCAGTGCGGCCGGGACATATTCCGGGGAGCTGTTTTTT; cdr3_aa: CASSAAGTYSGELFF
d_call: .; v_call: TRBV2; j_call: TRBJ2-7; clone_size: .; cdr3_nt: TGTGCCAGCAGTGAAGCTAGGAGCAGCCGGTACGAGCAGTACTTC; cdr3_aa: CASSEARSSRYEQYF
d_call: .; v_call: TRBV7-9; j_call: TRBJ2-3; clone_size: .; cdr3_nt: TGTGCCAGCAGCTTTCTTATCACAGATACGCAGTATTTT; cdr3_aa: CASSFLITDTQYF
d_call: TRBD1; v_call: TRBV2; j_call: TRBJ2-7; clone_size: .; cdr3_nt: TGTGCCAGCGGAACGGGACAGGGGCGCTCCTACGAGCAGTACTTC; cdr3_aa: CASGTGQGRSYEQYF
d_call: .; v_call: TRBV25-1; j_call: TRBJ2-1; clone_size: .; cdr3_nt: TGTGCCAGCAGGGGGCTAGGGGTGTTAGACAATGAGCAGTTCTTC; cdr3_aa: CASRGLGVLDNEQFF
d_call: .; v_call: TRBV7-9; j_call: TRBJ2-3; clone_size: .; cdr3_nt: TGTGCCAGCCGGCGGACGGATACGCAGTATTTT; cdr3_aa: CASRRTDTQYF
d_call: .; v_call: TRBV7-9; j_call: TRBJ1-1; clone_size: .; cdr3_nt: TGTGCCAGCAGCTTAGGGGAGACGGAGACGAACACTGAAGCTTTCTTT; cdr3_aa: CASSLGETETNTEAFF
d_call: TRBD1; v_call: TRBV29-1; j_call: TRBJ2-7; clone_size: .; cdr3_nt: TGCAGCGTTGATGGAACAGGGGGCGATTTGGGCTACGAGCAGTACTTC; cdr3_aa: CSVDGTGGDLGYEQYF
d_call: .; v_call: TRBV19; j_call: TRBJ2-6; clone_size: .; cdr3_nt: TGTGCCAGTAGTATATTGGATCATTCTGGGGCCAACGTCCTGACTTTC; cdr3_aa: CASSILDHSGANVLTF
d_call: .; v_call: TRBV4-3; j_call: TRBJ2-5; clone_size: .; cdr3_nt: TGCGCCAGCAGCCAAGATGGGGGTCTTTACCAAGAGACCCAGTACTTC; cdr3_aa: CASSQDGGLYQETQYF
d_call: .; v_call: TRBV5-5; j_call: TRBJ1-5; clone_size: .; cdr3_nt: TGTGCCAGCAGCTTGGCAGGTAGCAATCAGCCCCAGCATTTT; cdr3_aa: CASSLAGSNQPQHF
d_call: .; v_call: TRBV5-6; j_call: TRBJ1-2; clone_size: .; cdr3_nt: TGTGCCAGCAGCTCGGGCCCCACGGGAAGGAACGGCTATGGCTACACCTTC; cdr3_aa: CASSSGPTGRNGYGYTF
d_call: TRBD1; v_call: TRBV6-5; j_call: TRBJ2-7; clone_size: once; cdr3_nt: TGTGCCAGCAGTTATGGGACAGGGATTACCTACGAGCAGTACTTC; cdr3_aa: CASSYGTGITYEQYF
d_call: .; v_call: TRBV4-1; j_call: TRBJ1-6; clone_size: .; cdr3_nt: TGCGCCAGCAGCCAAGGGCCCGCGGGGGATTCACCCCTCCACTTT; cdr3_aa: CASSQGPAGDSPLHF
d_call: .; v_call: TRBV7-9; j_call: TRBJ1-6; clone_size: few; cdr3_nt: TGTGCCGGGCAGGGGTACAAGGTGGCTATGTCCGATTCACCCCTCCACTTT; cdr3_aa: CAGQGYKVAMSDSPLHF
d_call: TRBD1; v_call: TRBV10-3; j_call: TRBJ1-2; clone_size: .; cdr3_nt: TGTGCCATCAGTGCGTACAGGGGCGGCTACACCTTC; cdr3_aa: CAISAYRGGYTF
d_call: .; v_call: TRBV19; j_call: TRBJ2-5; clone_size: .; cdr3_nt: TGTGCCAGTAGTATTCGAGGTGGAGAAGGCAAAACCCGGGAGACCCAGTACTTC; cdr3_aa: CASSIRGGEGKTRETQYF
d_call: .; v_call: TRBV6-5; j_call: TRBJ1-1; clone_size: .; cdr3_nt: TGTGCCAGCAGTTACAGGCGTAGGGTGAACACTGAAGCTTTCTTT; cdr3_aa: CASSYRRRVNTEAFF
d_call: TRBD2; v_call: TRBV5-1; j_call: TRBJ2-3; clone_size: .; cdr3_nt: TGCGCCAGCAGAGGTAGCGGGAGGGTTGAGTATTTT; cdr3_aa: CASRGSGRVEYF
d_call: .; v_call: TRBV2; j_call: TRBJ1-2; clone_size: .; cdr3_nt: TGTGCCAGCAGTGGACTTGGGATAGCCTATGGCTACACCTTC; cdr3_aa: CASSGLGIAYGYTF
d_call: TRBD1; v_call: TRBV30; j_call: TRBJ1-5; clone_size: few; cdr3_nt: TGTGCCTGGAGGTTGGCGGGACAGACTAATCAGCCCCAGCATTTT; cdr3_aa: CAWRLAGQTNQPQHF
d_call: .; v_call: TRBV6-1; j_call: TRBJ2-7; clone_size: .; cdr3_nt: TGTGCCAGCAGTGGACCGGGCCTTCTGTTGGACGAGCAGTACTTC; cdr3_aa: CASSGPGLLLDEQYF
d_call: .; v_call: TRBV30; j_call: TRBJ1-2; clone_size: few; cdr3_nt: TGTGCCTGGAGCTCCGGTGTAGGGGGCTACACCTTC; cdr3_aa: CAWSSGVGGYTF
d_call: .; v_call: TRBV6-5; j_call: TRBJ1-1; clone_size: .; cdr3_nt: TGTGCCAGCAGTTACGGGGGGCTTAAAACTGAAGCTTTCTTT; cdr3_aa: CASSYGGLKTEAFF
d_call: .; v_call: TRBV30; j_call: TRBJ1-2; clone_size: .; cdr3_nt: TGTGCCTGGAGTGGAATCCCCTATGGCTACACCTTC; cdr3_aa: CAWSGIPYGYTF